Below are 15 T cell receptor beta chains sequenced from a single sample in a study of cytomegalovirus exposure and HLA in healthy donors. The PCR contained 60 Vbeta and 13 Jbeta primers. Produced via immunoSEQ multiplex PCR; TCRdb's table is partial and in-frame only. The table has roughly 180,000 clones, roughly 79% seen once. Sequenced input: PBMCs. These receptors came from a man in his thirties or forties in good health and CMV-seronegative.

V usage is TRBV7-2 and J usage is TRBJ2-7, with TRBD2 matching 10 bases. V was clipped by 3 bases and J by 2 bases; unmatched bases: 4. The germline V gene encodes CDR1 SGHTA and CDR2 FQGNSA. The CDR3 consists of 15 residues. CDR3: CASSLATSGPYEQYF. The CDR3 DNA is TGTGCCAGCAGCTTGGCGACTAGCGGGCCCTACGAGCAGTACTTC.

The chain recombines TRBV10-2 with TRBJ1-1; D gene uncertain. The CDR3 has 11 amino acids. The V end lost 2 bases, the J end lost 11 bases, and 9 bases lay between the germline ends. Germline V gene data show CDR1 as WSHSY and CDR2 as SAAADI. The CDR3 DNA is TGCGCCAGCAGTGAGGAGCGGCAGGCTTTCTTT. It is translated as CASSEERQAFF.

The chain joins TRBV14 to TRBJ2-7, with a possible D match to TRBD1 (5 bases). The CDR3 has 15 amino acids. The V end lost 6 bases, the J end lost 1 base, and 16 bases lay between the germline ends. CDR1 is SGHDN and CDR2 is FVKESK in the germline V gene. The CDR3 spells CASSKQQGVSYEQYF. The CDR3 DNA is TGTGCCAGCAGTAAACAGCAGGGTGTTTCCTACGAGCAGTACTTC.

The chain uses TRBV28 and TRBJ2-7; the match to TRBD2 covers 13 bases. V was clipped by 5 bases and J by 6 bases; unmatched bases: 19. Looked up from germline, CDR1 is MDHEN and CDR2 is SYDVKM. This CDR3 has 19 residues. CDR3 protein: CASSLLQTSGGIYLGEQYF. DNA of the CDR3: TGTGCCAGCAGTCTACTTCAGACTAGCGGGGGGATATATTTAGGCGAGCAGTACTTC.

This sequence joins TRBV18 and TRBJ2-2; TRBD2 agrees at 7 bases. CDR1 is KGHSH, CDR2 LQKENI, per germline. The CDR3 totals 13 residues. The trim removed 9 bases at V and 1 base at J, leaving 2 bases unmatched. This CDR3 is CASSGGNTGELFF. CDR3 DNA: TGTGCCAGTTCGGGAGGGAACACCGGGGAGCTGTTTTTT.

This clone was detected a few times. This rearrangement joins TRBV11-2 to TRBJ1-4; tentative D call: TRBD1 (5 bases). There are 12 residues in the CDR3. Germline V gene lookup returns CDR1 SGHAT and CDR2 FQNNGV. V was cut by 3 bases and J by 8 bases, with 7 bases left in between. The CDR3 DNA reads TGTGCCAGCAGCTTGGGGGGGGAAAAACTGTTTTTT. Translated: CASSLGGEKLFF.

There are a few counts of this clone. The chain is built from TRBV7-3 and TRBJ2-5, with D possibly TRBD1 on 6 matching bases. The CDR3 covers 14 residues. The germline V gene has CDR1 SGHTA and CDR2 FQGTGA. Trimming took 0 bases from V and 5 from J, leaving 10 bases between them. CDR3 amino acids: CASSLTGGAETQYF. DNA of the CDR3: TGTGCCAGCAGCTTAACAGGGGGTGCGGAGACCCAGTACTTC.

J is TRBJ2-7 and V is TRBV7-9; D possibly corresponds to TRBD1 (5 bases). The CDR3 is 13 amino acids. The germline V gene has CDR1 SEHNR and CDR2 FQNEAQ (reference sequence). Trimming stripped 3 bases from V and 2 bases from J, with 8 bases between. CDR3: CASSFGHTYEQYF. The CDR3 nucleotides are TGTGCCAGCAGCTTTGGACACACCTACGAGCAGTACTTC.

The V and J genes are TRBV5-5 and TRBJ2-5, with 10 bases fitting TRBD2. The V gene's germline CDR1 is SGHKS and CDR2 YYEKEE (reference sequence). The CDR3 sequence is 18 residues long. V shed 0 bases and J 1 base; nucleotides not matched to a gene: 9. The DNA for the CDR3 is TGTGCCAGCAGCTTGGGAGGGGTAGCGGGAGGCGTCCAAGAGACCCAGTACTTC. Translation: CASSLGGVAGGVQETQYF.

The count of this clone is one. The chain employs TRBV10-3 and TRBJ2-7, with D possibly matching TRBD2 (5 bases). The length of the CDR3 is 15 residues. Trimming removed 6 bases at V and 2 bases at J, with 17 bases between. Germline CDR1 ENHRY, CDR2 SYGVKD. The CDR3 DNA sequence: TGTGCCATCAGGGAAGAGGGTGGTACAGCCTACGAGCAGTACTTC. This translates into CAIREEGGTAYEQYF.

This chain uses TRBV15 with TRBJ2-5, with 9 positions matching TRBD2. Per germline, CDR1 LNHNV and CDR2 YYDKDF (reference sequence). Losses at the gene ends were 0 bases for V and 5 bases for J; bases not matched to a gene: 7. The CDR3 loop spans 16 amino acids. The CDR3 here is CATSRDGGRARETQYF. The CDR3 bases are TGTGCCACCAGCAGAGATGGCGGGAGGGCCCGGGAGACCCAGTACTTC.

The chain couples TRBV9 to TRBJ2-3; TRBD2 aligns across 7 bases. Germline lookup yields CDR1 SGDLS and CDR2 YYNGEE. The ends lost 0 bases at V and 0 bases at J; junction bases unmatched: 4. CDR3 length: 16 residues. CDR3 coding DNA: TGTGCCAGCAGCGTAGCTGCGGGGGTTAGCACAGATACGCAGTATTTT. The encoded protein is CASSVAAGVSTDTQYF.

The V and J genes are TRBV5-1 and TRBJ2-7, with 8 bases lining up with TRBD1. CDR1 SGHRS and CDR2 YFSETQ come from the germline V gene. This CDR3 spans 15 amino acids. The V gene end was trimmed by 0 bases and the J gene end by 5 bases; junction bases not matched to a gene: 7. The CDR3, as DNA: TGCGCCAGCAGCTTGGGGACAGGGACTTCCCACGAGCAGTACTTC. The encoded protein is CASSLGTGTSHEQYF.

There are a few counts of this clone. This chain uses TRBV7-2 with TRBJ2-5; 8 nucleotides match TRBD1. With the DNA end fitting TRBJ2-7 better, the J assignment may be wrong. This CDR3 has 15 amino acids. Germline V CDR1 and CDR2: SGHTA, FQGNSA. DNA of the CDR3: TGTGCCAGCAGCTTAGTGTCCGACAGGGGAGACGAGCAGTACTTC. This gives the protein CASSLVSDRGDEQYF.

The V call is TRBV28, the J call TRBJ1-6, with 8 bases lining up with TRBD1. Germline V lookup: CDR1 MDHEN, CDR2 SYDVKM. The junction had 5 bases not matched to a gene; V was cut back by 0 bases and J by 10 bases. CDR3 size: 15 residues. CDR3 region: CASSLWDRALSPLHF. The CDR3, as DNA: TGTGCCAGCAGTTTATGGGACAGGGCTCTATCACCCCTCCACTTT.